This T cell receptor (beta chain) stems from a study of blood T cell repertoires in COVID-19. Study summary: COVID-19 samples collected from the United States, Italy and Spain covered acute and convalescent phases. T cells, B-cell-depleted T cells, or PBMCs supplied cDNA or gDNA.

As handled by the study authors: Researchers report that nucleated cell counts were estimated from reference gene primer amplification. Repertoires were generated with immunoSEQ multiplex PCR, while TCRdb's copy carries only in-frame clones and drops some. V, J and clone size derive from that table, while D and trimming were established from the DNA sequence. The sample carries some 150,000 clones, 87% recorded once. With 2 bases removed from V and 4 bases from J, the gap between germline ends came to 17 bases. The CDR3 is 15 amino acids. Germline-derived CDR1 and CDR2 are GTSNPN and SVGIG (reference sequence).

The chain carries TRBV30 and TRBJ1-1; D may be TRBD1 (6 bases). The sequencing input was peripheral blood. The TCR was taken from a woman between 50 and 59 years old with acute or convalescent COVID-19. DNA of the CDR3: TGTGCCTGGAGTCCCATCAGGGGTTCCGGCACTGAAGCTTTCTTT. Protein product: CAWSPIRGSGTEAFF.